The present T cell receptor (beta chain) was sequenced within a study of CD8+CD57+ T cells in acquired aplastic anemia. The overall study: Yields of DNA that came from sorted CD4+ and CD8+ cells averaged roughly 3.3 ug. Study conclusions and caveats: Patients and controls shared fewer than 30 CD8+ CDR3 sequences.

Remarks on this clonotype: Its antigen is still unknown.

The CDR3 has 12 residues. V was trimmed by 5 bases and J by 15 bases, leaving 14 bases between them. Germline CDR1 reads SGHVS; CDR2 reads FQNEAQ. Investigators profiled TCR beta VDJ and CDR3 from genomic DNA template. TCRdb analysed the reads with MiXCR anew, one entry per CDR3 protein. In the table there are 130,000 or so distinct CDR3 sequences, 45% to 60% of which are singletons. Patients selected for sequencing had displayed CD8+CD57+ cell expansion by flow cytometry. None of the patients had been given any therapy when their blood was sampled. The genes are TRBV7-8 and TRBJ1-6; no firm D call. Sequences were obtained from sorted CD4+, CD8+, or CD8+CD57+ T cells (not recorded which) from PBMCs. The sequence derives from a human donor with aplastic anemia. CDR3 in DNA: TGTGCCAGCAGCCCAGTTCGGGGTAACCTCCACTTT. This codes for CASSPVRGNLHF.